This T cell receptor beta chain was found in a study of cytomegalovirus exposure and HLA in healthy donors. Study observations and caveats: Near-uniform donor sequencing depth was presumed by presence/absence analyses. Most of the TCR beta V segments (in an earlier analysis) were productive either about 87% or about 30% of the time.

About this clone itself: The antigen is unknown.

The PCR made use of 60 Vbeta and 13 Jbeta primers. Measured with immunoSEQ multiplex PCR; TCRdb has only the in-frame clones, and not every one. The sample has 120,000 or so clones; about 75% are singletons. V was trimmed by 0 bases and J by 9 bases, leaving 12 bases between them. CDR3 length equals 13 residues. The germline CDR1 and CDR2 sequences are SGHAT and FQNNGV. This clonotype originated in a man aged 55 to 69 in good health and CMV-seropositive. Sample: PBMCs. The chain links TRBV11-2 to TRBJ2-7; TRBD2 is a possible D gene (5 bases). The CDR3 region has the DNA TGTGCCAGCAGCTTAGATAGGACTTCAGGGCAGTACTTC. It yields the protein CASSLDRTSGQYF.